The entry below describes one T cell receptor beta chain. Uncontrolled infections, pregnancy, lactation or other autoimmune diseases led to patient exclusion. From fresh peripheral blood, about 10 ml in volume, the PBMCs were obtained. The entry originates in a study of Graves' ophthalmopathy and Graves' hyperthyroidism. In the study overall: Peripheral blood collection took place at initial diagnosis, before any treatment.

RNA transcripts served as template for amplifying TCR beta CDR3 sequences. Following a first-round RT-PCR that used HTBI primers, a second-round multiplex PCR was carried out. TCRdb ran MiXCR on the multiplex PCR reads and lists one entry per CDR3 protein. This table holds over 650,000 distinct CDR3 sequences, about 41% found once. This CDR3 is built from 13 residues. CDR1 KGHDR and CDR2 SFDVKD come from the germline V gene. V was cut by 9 bases and J by 7 bases, with 17 bases left in between. The gene calls are TRBV24-1 and TRBJ1-2, with D unresolved. This TCR came from an adult man with Graves' ophthalmopathy. The source material was peripheral blood. CDR3 in amino acids: CATRDKWGGGYTF. Here the CDR3 DNA reads TGTGCCACCCGAGATAAGTGGGGTGGTGGCTACACCTTC.